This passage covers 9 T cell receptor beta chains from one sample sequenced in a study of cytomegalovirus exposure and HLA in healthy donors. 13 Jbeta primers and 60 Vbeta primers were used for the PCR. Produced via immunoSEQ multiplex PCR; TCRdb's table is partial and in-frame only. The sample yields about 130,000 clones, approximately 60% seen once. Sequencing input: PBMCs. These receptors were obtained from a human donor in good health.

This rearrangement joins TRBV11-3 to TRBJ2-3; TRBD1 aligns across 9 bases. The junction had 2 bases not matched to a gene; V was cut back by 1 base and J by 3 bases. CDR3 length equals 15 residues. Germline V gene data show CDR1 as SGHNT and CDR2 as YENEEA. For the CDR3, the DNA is TGTGCCAGCAGCTTAGGGGACAGGGAGACAGATACGCAGTATTTT. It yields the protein CASSLGDRETDTQYF. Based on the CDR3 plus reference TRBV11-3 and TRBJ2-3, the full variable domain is EAGVVQSPRYKIIEKKQPVAFWCNPISGHNTLYWYLQNLGQGPELLIRYENEEAVDDSQLPKDRFSAERLKGVDSTLKIQPAELGDSAVYLCASSLGDRETDTQYFGPGTRLTVL.

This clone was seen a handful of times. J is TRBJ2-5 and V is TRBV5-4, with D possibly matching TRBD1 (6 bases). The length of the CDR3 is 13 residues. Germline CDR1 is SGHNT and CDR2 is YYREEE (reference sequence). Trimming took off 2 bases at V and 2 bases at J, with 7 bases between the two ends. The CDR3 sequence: CASSFGTQETQYF. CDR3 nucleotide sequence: TGTGCCAGCAGCTTCGGGACACAAGAGACCCAGTACTTC.

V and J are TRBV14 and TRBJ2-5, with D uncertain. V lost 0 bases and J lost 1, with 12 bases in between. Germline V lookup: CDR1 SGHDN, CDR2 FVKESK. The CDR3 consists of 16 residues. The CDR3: CASSQDVVAVQETQYF. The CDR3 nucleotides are TGTGCCAGCAGCCAAGATGTGGTGGCAGTCCAAGAGACCCAGTACTTC.

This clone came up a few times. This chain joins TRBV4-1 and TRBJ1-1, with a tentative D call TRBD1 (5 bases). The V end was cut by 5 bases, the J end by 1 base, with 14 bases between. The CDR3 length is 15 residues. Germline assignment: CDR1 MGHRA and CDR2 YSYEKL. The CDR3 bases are TGCGCCAGCAGCTACCAGGGAGGTGGGAACACTGAAGCTTTCTTT. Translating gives CASSYQGGGNTEAFF.

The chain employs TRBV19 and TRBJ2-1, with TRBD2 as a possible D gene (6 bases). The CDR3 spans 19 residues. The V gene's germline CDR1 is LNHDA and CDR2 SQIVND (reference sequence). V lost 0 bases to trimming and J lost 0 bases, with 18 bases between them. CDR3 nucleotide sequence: TGTGCCAGTAGTATAGATTGGGCTAGCGCAAAAAGCTCCTACAATGAGCAGTTCTTC. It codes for CASSIDWASAKSSYNEQFF.

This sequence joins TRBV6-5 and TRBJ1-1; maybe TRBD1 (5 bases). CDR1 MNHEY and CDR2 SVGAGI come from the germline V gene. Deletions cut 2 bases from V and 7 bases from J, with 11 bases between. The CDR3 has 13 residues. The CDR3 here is CASSYAAGLEAFF. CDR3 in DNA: TGTGCCAGCAGTTACGCCGCGGGGCTTGAAGCTTTCTTT.

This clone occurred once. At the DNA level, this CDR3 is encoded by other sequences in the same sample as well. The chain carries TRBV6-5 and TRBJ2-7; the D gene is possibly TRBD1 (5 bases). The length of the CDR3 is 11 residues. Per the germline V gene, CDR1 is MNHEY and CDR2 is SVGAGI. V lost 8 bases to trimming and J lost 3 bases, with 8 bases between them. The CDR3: CASSRGYEQYF. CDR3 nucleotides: TGTGCCAGCTCTAGGGGCTACGAGCAGTACTTC.

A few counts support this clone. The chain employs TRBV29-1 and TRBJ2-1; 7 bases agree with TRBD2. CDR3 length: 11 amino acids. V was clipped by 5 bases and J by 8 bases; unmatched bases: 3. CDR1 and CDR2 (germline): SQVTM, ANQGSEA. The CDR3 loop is CSVPGGYEQFF. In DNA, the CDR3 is TGCAGCGTTCCGGGAGGCTATGAGCAGTTCTTC.

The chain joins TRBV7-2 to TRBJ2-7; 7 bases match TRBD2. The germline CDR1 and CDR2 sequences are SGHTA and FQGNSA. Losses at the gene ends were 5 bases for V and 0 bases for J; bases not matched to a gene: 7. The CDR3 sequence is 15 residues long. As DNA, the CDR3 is TGTGCCAGCAGCCATACTAGCGCCCTCTCCTACGAGCAGTACTTC. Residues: CASSHTSALSYEQYF.